This T cell receptor beta chain was recovered during a study of beta chain features in type 1 diabetes. Study outcomes and limitations: In comparison with healthy donors, patients had naive, central memory and Treg TCRB repertoires that appeared more similar.

This clone occurred a few times. Its antigen is not known. Investigators reverse transcribed all isolated RNA, so they sequenced expressed TCRB transcripts. The average read count of naive, central memory and regulatory T cell samples was around 3.8 million. Clones were sequenced by immunoSEQ multiplex PCR, and TCRdb holds only the in-frame ones, with some missing. The sample consists of fewer than 550,000 clones, roughly an eighth of them appearing once. Per the germline V gene, CDR1 is MNHNS and CDR2 is SASEGT. The CDR3 sequence is 15 residues long. Trimming removed 3 bases from V and 4 bases from J, with 13 bases in between.

The sequencing sample was made of naive CD4+ T cells from blood. The sequence came from a woman aged 18-29 years in good health. The V gene is TRBV6-1, the J gene TRBJ2-1; tentatively, D is TRBD1 (6 bases). CDR3 nucleotides: TGTGCCAGCAGTGACAGGGGCGAAGAGTACAATGAGCAGTTCTTC. Amino acids: CASSDRGEEYNEQFF.